One and the same sample provided the 21 T cell receptor beta chains below, sequenced in a study of blood T cell repertoires in COVID-19. Assay: immunoSEQ multiplex PCR; the TCRdb copy retains only in-frame clones and omits some. The repertoire holds 300,000 or so clones, with around 82% as singletons. Sample: peripheral blood. Receptor source: a woman aged 50 to 60 with acute or convalescent COVID-19.

This clone was found a few times. The rearrangement joins TRBV9 to TRBJ2-2; 8 bases map to TRBD2. This CDR3 is 17 amino acids long. Germline V gene sequence: CDR1 SGDLS, CDR2 YYNGEE. The trim removed 3 bases at V and 1 base at J, leaving 8 bases unmatched. CDR3 in DNA: TGTGCCAGCAGCGCATCTCCGGGAGGGGGGAACACCGGGGAGCTGTTTTTT. Residues: CASSASPGGGNTGELFF.

The chain links TRBV2 to TRBJ2-7; 9 bases map to TRBD1. The junction had 14 bases not matched to a gene; V was cut back by 8 bases and J by 9 bases. Germline assignment: CDR1 SNHLY and CDR2 FYNNEI. This CDR3 is built from 14 residues. The CDR3 region has the DNA TGTGCCAGCGGTGCTGGGACAGGGTACCACGTGCAGTACGTC. Translation gives CASGAGTGYHVQYV.

V gene TRBV5-1 combines with J gene TRBJ1-4; D not resolved. The CDR3 totals 13 residues. V dropped 5 bases and J dropped 4 bases, with 9 bases sitting between them. CDR1 is SGHRS and CDR2 is YFSETQ in the germline V gene. The CDR3 loop is CASRPGVNEKLFF. The CDR3 nucleotides read TGCGCCAGCAGGCCGGGTGTTAATGAAAAACTGTTTTTT.

The V call is TRBV7-7, the J call TRBJ2-1; 11 bases match TRBD2. The germline V gene encodes CDR1 SSHAT and CDR2 FNYEAQ (reference sequence). CDR3 length: 17 amino acids. After removal of 5 bases from V and 6 bases from J, the junction contained 12 bases not matched to a gene. Written as DNA, the CDR3 is TGTGCCAGCAGCGCAGGGGCCGGGACTAGCGGATCCAATGAGCAGTTCTTC. Amino acid sequence: CASSAGAGTSGSNEQFF.

The V call is TRBV7-2, the J call TRBJ2-7; TRBD1 aligns across 7 bases. Germline V gives CDR1 SGHTA, CDR2 FQGNSA. The CDR3 sequence is 14 residues long. The V segment lost 4 bases and the J segment 3 bases; nucleotides outside the gene matches: 6. CDR3 region: CASSSRDRYYEQYF. CDR3 nucleotides: TGTGCCAGCAGCTCCCGGGACAGATACTACGAGCAGTACTTC.

This clone was picked up a small number of times. The V gene is TRBV7-2, the J gene TRBJ1-5; no reliable D call. Germline V gives CDR1 SGHTA, CDR2 FQGNSA. Trimming stripped 3 bases from V and 12 bases from J, with 15 bases between. This CDR3 is built from 13 residues. In DNA form, the CDR3 reads TGTGCCAGCAGCTTTGGTGTGCAGGCTGACCAGCATTTT. Residues: CASSFGVQADQHF.

This sequence joins TRBV27 and TRBJ2-4; D is undetermined. Germline V gene lookup returns CDR1 MNHEY and CDR2 SMNVEV (reference sequence). V lost 10 bases to trimming and J lost 2 bases, with 15 bases between them. The CDR3 covers 14 residues. This CDR3 is CATMPGSTKNIQYF. The CDR3 DNA is TGTGCCACCATGCCCGGGTCCACCAAAAACATTCAGTACTTC.

The J gene is TRBJ1-1, the V gene TRBV7-9; D call uncertain. This CDR3 is 16 amino acids long. V lost 2 bases, J lost 1 base, and 14 bases lay in between. Germline loops: CDR1 SEHNR, CDR2 FQNEAQ (reference sequence). CDR3 sequence reads: CASSLPPAGRNTEAFF. The DNA of the CDR3 is TGTGCCAGCAGCTTACCCCCGGCAGGCAGGAACACTGAAGCTTTCTTT.

The CDR3 DNA reads as TGTGCCAGCAGTGACTGGGACAGATCTGGCTACACCTTC. This encodes CASSDWDRSGYTF. This chain joins TRBV6-4 and TRBJ1-2, with TRBD1 identical over 7 bases. Trimming took 1 base from V and 7 from J; bases not matched to a gene: 3. From germline, CDR1 is MRHNA and CDR2 SNTAGT. The CDR3 is 13 residues long.

This chain joins TRBV4-2 and TRBJ1-3, with unresolved D. This CDR3 region has 15 residues. Germline-derived CDR1 and CDR2 are LGHNA and YNFKEQ. V was shortened by 1 base and J by 1 base, with 8 bases between the two germline ends. CDR3 region: CASSQVEFSGNTIYF. The CDR3 DNA reads as TGTGCCAGCAGCCAAGTAGAGTTTTCTGGAAACACCATATATTTT.

Here the CDR3 DNA reads TGTGCCAGCAGCACCCGTTGGGGGGAGGACAACACTGAAGCTTTCTTT. It yields the protein CASSTRWGEDNTEAFF. The gene calls are TRBV9 and TRBJ1-1, with D possibly matching TRBD1 (5 bases). The V gene lost 4 bases and the J gene lost 2 bases, with 18 bases spanning the gap. The germline gives CDR1 SGDLS, CDR2 YYNGEE. This CDR3 has 16 residues.

This clone has just a few counts. This chain uses TRBV4-3 with TRBJ2-2; D unresolved. Trimming took 0 bases from V and 4 from J, leaving 9 bases between them. The CDR3 contains 15 residues. The germline V gene has CDR1 LGHNA and CDR2 YSLEER. The CDR3 bases are TGCGCCAGCAGCCAAGAGGGCAGAAGCACCGGGGAGCTGTTTTTT. Its translation: CASSQEGRSTGELFF.

This clone was counted between two and nine times. CDR3 in amino acids: CASSGPGTQATNEKLFF. The CDR3 nucleotides are TGCGCCAGCAGCGGCCCCGGGACACAAGCCACTAATGAAAAACTGTTTTTT. This sequence joins TRBV5-1 and TRBJ1-4, with D perhaps TRBD1 (6 bases). Germline CDR1 SGHRS, CDR2 YFSETQ. The CDR3 covers 17 residues. Trimming stripped 4 bases from V and 2 bases from J, with 18 bases between.

The rearrangement uses TRBV2 and TRBJ1-2; D is possibly TRBD1 (5 bases). The CDR3 loop spans 17 amino acids. CDR1 SNHLY and CDR2 FYNNEI come from the germline V gene. V lost 3 bases and J 4 bases, leaving 21 bases between the germline ends. The CDR3 bases are TGTGCCAGCAGTGACCCCAGCCAGGGCGAGAGTATCTATGGCTACACCTTC. Its protein product is CASSDPSQGESIYGYTF.

The chain couples TRBV5-4 to TRBJ2-4; perhaps TRBD2 as D (5 bases). Germline-derived CDR1 and CDR2 are SGHNT and YYREEE (reference sequence). Trimming removed 0 bases from V and 8 bases from J, with 12 bases in between. The CDR3 consists of 14 residues. CDR3 nucleotides: TGTGCCAGCAGCTTGGCAAAGGGAGAGGACATTCAGTACTTC. It codes for CASSLAKGEDIQYF.

V usage is TRBV4-3 and J usage is TRBJ2-1; D perhaps matches TRBD2 (5 bases). This CDR3 region has 14 residues. V was pared by 0 bases and J by 12 bases, with 15 bases between. Germline lookup yields CDR1 LGHNA and CDR2 YSLEER. The CDR3 region is CASSQDDRGWGQFF. The DNA of the CDR3 is TGCGCCAGCAGCCAAGATGATCGGGGATGGGGGCAGTTCTTC.

The chain carries TRBV6-5 and TRBJ2-5, with 8 bases aligning to TRBD2. The germline V gene encodes CDR1 MNHEY and CDR2 SVGAGI. CDR3 length: 15 amino acids. Losses at the gene ends were 4 bases for V and 1 base for J; bases not matched to a gene: 5. CDR3 residues: CASSSPGGGQETQYF. The CDR3 nucleotides read TGTGCCAGCAGTTCCCCGGGGGGGGGCCAAGAGACCCAGTACTTC.

This rearrangement joins TRBV11-2 to TRBJ2-3; D gene ambiguous. V lost 1 base and J lost 1, with 6 bases in between. Germline V gene data show CDR1 as SGHAT and CDR2 as FQNNGV. This CDR3 contains 14 residues. Written as DNA, the CDR3 is TGTGCCAGCAGCTTAGCCCCTGGCACAGATACGCAGTATTTT. Translating it yields CASSLAPGTDTQYF.

J is TRBJ1-1 and V is TRBV19; D is uncertain. Germline-derived CDR1 and CDR2 are LNHDA and SQIVND (reference sequence). The CDR3 is 13 amino acids. The V end was cut by 7 bases, the J end by 10 bases, with 19 bases between. CDR3 DNA: TGTGCCAGTACTACGGGGTCGGTGGAACGAGCTTTCTTT. Its translation is CASTTGSVERAFF.

V and J are TRBV29-1 and TRBJ2-2, with TRBD2 matching over 9 bases. Per the germline V gene, CDR1 is SQVTM and CDR2 is ANQGSEA. V gave up 6 bases and J gave up 2 bases; unmatched junction bases: 4. The CDR3 length is 14 residues. The CDR3 region is CSVSSGVNTGELFF. DNA for the CDR3: TGCAGCGTCTCTAGCGGGGTTAACACCGGGGAGCTGTTTTTT.

The chain uses TRBV11-3 and TRBJ2-2, with TRBD2 as a possible D gene (6 bases). The germline CDR1 and CDR2 sequences are SGHNT and YENEEA. The ends were cut back, 8 bases at V and 1 base at J, with 11 bases in the middle. The CDR3 sequence is 14 residues long. The CDR3: CASGNGGNTGELFF. For the CDR3, the DNA is TGTGCCAGCGGCAACGGGGGGAACACCGGGGAGCTGTTTTTT.